Each of the 16 T cell receptor beta chains below was sequenced from the same sample in a study of T cell responses to AZD1222 COVID-19 vaccine. Repertoires were generated with immunoSEQ multiplex PCR, while TCRdb's copy carries only in-frame clones and drops some. The table has about 130,000 clones, about 93% seen once; the top ten hold approximately 6.9%. The source material was peripheral blood, sampled 28 days after the second AZD1222 dose. Receptor source: an adult who received the AZD1222 COVID-19 vaccine.

CDR3 DNA sequence: TGTGCCAGCAAACCTTCTTATGGAAACACCATATATTTT. It specifies CASKPSYGNTIYF. The chain links TRBV2 to TRBJ1-3, with no clear D. The CDR3 has 13 residues. Germline lookup yields CDR1 SNHLY and CDR2 FYNNEI. V lost 7 bases and J lost 3, with 10 bases in between.

Only one count was recorded for this clone. This chain connects TRBV4-1 to TRBJ2-7, with TRBD1 matching 11 bases. Trimming cost V 3 bases and J 3 bases; bases outside gene matches: 1. The CDR3 consists of 14 residues. Germline CDR1 reads MGHRA; CDR2 reads YSYEKL. The CDR3 loop is CASSQGQGDYEQYF. CDR3 coding DNA: TGCGCCAGCAGCCAGGGACAGGGGGACTACGAGCAGTACTTC.

J is TRBJ1-1 and V is TRBV5-6; 9 bases agree with TRBD1. The CDR3 consists of 15 residues. CDR1 and CDR2 from the germline V gene are SGHDT and YYEEEE. The J segment lost 10 bases and the V segment lost 1 base, leaving 11 bases of the junction unmatched. This CDR3 is CASSLYRRQGEGAFF. The CDR3 nucleotides read TGTGCCAGCAGCTTGTATCGACGACAGGGGGAAGGAGCTTTCTTT.

The rearrangement joins TRBV12-3 or TRBV12-4 to TRBJ2-5; D call uncertain. This CDR3 contains 11 residues. Trimming removed 3 bases at V and 5 bases at J, with 4 bases between. This chain's CDR3 is CASSFRETQYF. The CDR3 DNA sequence: TGTGCCAGCAGTTTCAGGGAGACCCAGTACTTC.

A note on this clone: Compared with germline, one end of the junction differs, possibly owing to a read error. This chain joins TRBV11-3 and TRBJ1-2; TRBD1 is a possible D gene (6 bases). The germline CDR1 and CDR2 sequences are SGHNT and YENEEA. The CDR3 contains 13 residues. CDR3 protein: CASSLGDISQPIF. The DNA for the CDR3 is TGTGCCAGCAGCTTAGGGGACATCTCTCAACCTATCTTC.

The V call is TRBV5-1, the J call TRBJ2-4; 8 bases agree with TRBD1. Germline V lookup: CDR1 SGHRS, CDR2 YFSETQ. The length of the CDR3 is 22 residues. V was pared by 4 bases and J by 0 bases, with 24 bases of the junction left unmatched. The CDR3 DNA reads as TGCGCCAGCAGCCTGCCCTCCAAAACAGGGGGTGGTCTTTGGGTAGCCAAAAACATTCAGTACTTC. Its translation is CASSLPSKTGGGLWVAKNIQYF.

J is TRBJ2-5 and V is TRBV3-1 (or the pseudogene TRBV3-2); the D is unclear. Per germline, CDR1 LGHDT and CDR2 YNNKEL (reference sequence). Trimming took 4 bases from V and 4 from J, leaving 10 bases between them. This CDR3 is 13 amino acids long. Written as DNA, the CDR3 is TGTGCCAGCAGCCCCCTTAACGCAGAGACCCAGTACTTC. It translates to CASSPLNAETQYF.

The chain combines TRBV30 with TRBJ1-1; D is unclear. V shed 4 bases and J shed 0 bases, with 12 bases lying between them. The CDR3 contains 14 residues. The germline V gene encodes CDR1 GTSNPN and CDR2 SVGIG (reference sequence). This chain's CDR3 is CAWTKDGLNTEAFF. The CDR3 bases are TGTGCCTGGACCAAGGACGGACTGAACACTGAAGCTTTCTTT.

V and J are TRBV19 and TRBJ1-5, with 9 nucleotides matching TRBD1. From germline, CDR1 is LNHDA and CDR2 SQIVND (reference sequence). This CDR3 is built from 16 residues. The V segment lost 3 bases and the J segment 7 bases; nucleotides outside the gene matches: 10. The CDR3 DNA follows: TGTGCCAGTAGTATCAGGCCGGGACAGGGTAGGCAGCCCCAGCATTTT. Translation: CASSIRPGQGRQPQHF.

This chain joins TRBV21-1 and TRBJ1-2; TRBD1 is the table's D call and was not checked against the DNA. TRBV21-1 is deemed a pseudogene. This CDR3 comprises 16 residues. CDR3 loop: CASSKEGARSPYGYTF. The CDR3, as DNA: TGTGCCAGCAGCAAAGAGGGGGCTCGCTCCCCCTATGGCTACACCTTC.

The chain is built from TRBV30 and TRBJ1-5; D is possibly TRBD1 (5 bases). Trimming left V 0 bases short and J 6 bases short, with 9 bases between. The CDR3 totals 13 residues. CDR1 is GTSNPN and CDR2 is SVGIG in the germline V gene (reference sequence). In nucleotides, the CDR3 is TGTGCCTGGAGTGTAAGGGGAAGTCAGCCCCAGCATTTT. Its translation: CAWSVRGSQPQHF.

The V gene is TRBV11-2, the J gene TRBJ2-3; no definite D call. The CDR3 spans 14 residues. Per germline, CDR1 SGHAT and CDR2 FQNNGV. The germline V and J ends were trimmed by 2 bases and 2 bases, with 8 bases remaining between them. CDR3 nucleotides: TGTGCCAGCAGCTTACACAGACACACAGATACGCAGTATTTT. It translates to CASSLHRHTDTQYF.

The chain carries TRBV27 and TRBJ2-7, with D perhaps given as TRBD1 or TRBD2 (5 bases each). CDR1 and CDR2 (germline): MNHEY, SMNVEV (reference sequence). The CDR3 has 14 residues. V was pared by 0 bases and J by 4 bases, with 10 bases between. The CDR3 DNA sequence: TGTGCCAGCAGTTTATCCCGGGACGGATACGAGCAGTACTTC. Encoded protein: CASSLSRDGYEQYF.

The chain has TRBV5-5 and TRBJ2-2; 9 bases match TRBD1. The CDR3 is 15 amino acids. The junction had 6 bases not matched to a gene; V was cut back by 4 bases and J by 5 bases. The germline V gene encodes CDR1 SGHKS and CDR2 YYEKEE (reference sequence). The CDR3 protein is CASSGGQGWTGELFF. DNA of the CDR3: TGTGCCAGCAGCGGGGGACAGGGCTGGACCGGGGAGCTGTTTTTT.

This chain links TRBV5-4 with TRBJ2-2, with D unresolved. The germline CDR1 and CDR2 sequences are SGHNT and YYREEE (reference sequence). V was trimmed by 3 bases and J by 3 bases, leaving 3 bases between them. CDR3 length: 12 amino acids. CDR3 protein: CASSSYTGELFF. As DNA, the CDR3 is TGTGCCAGCAGCTCTTACACCGGGGAGCTGTTTTTT.

This clone turned up a few times. The DNA of the CDR3 is TGTGCCAGCACCGTAAGGGGCAATCAGCCCCAGCATTTT. Translating gives CASTVRGNQPQHF. The chain couples TRBV12-3 or TRBV12-4 to TRBJ1-5; no definite D call. The CDR3 contains 13 residues. Trimming left V 7 bases short and J 2 bases short, with 9 bases between.